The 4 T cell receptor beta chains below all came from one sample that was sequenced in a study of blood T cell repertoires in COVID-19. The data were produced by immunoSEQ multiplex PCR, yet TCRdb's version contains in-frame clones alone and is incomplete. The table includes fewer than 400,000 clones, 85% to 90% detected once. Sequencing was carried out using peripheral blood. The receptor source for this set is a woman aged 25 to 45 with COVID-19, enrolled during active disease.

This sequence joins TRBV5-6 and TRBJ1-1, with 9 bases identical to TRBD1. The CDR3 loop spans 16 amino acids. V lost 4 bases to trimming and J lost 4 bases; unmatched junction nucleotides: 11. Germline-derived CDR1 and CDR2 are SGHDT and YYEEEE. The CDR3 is CASSPGTGRGSTEAFF. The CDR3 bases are TGTGCCAGCAGCCCGGGGACAGGGAGGGGAAGCACTGAAGCTTTCTTT.

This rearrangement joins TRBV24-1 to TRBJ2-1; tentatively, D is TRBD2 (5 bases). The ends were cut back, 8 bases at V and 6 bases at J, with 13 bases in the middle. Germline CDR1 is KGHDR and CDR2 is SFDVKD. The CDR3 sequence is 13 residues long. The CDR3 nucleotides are TGTGCCACCAAGAGCGGAGACCGCAATGAGCAGTTCTTC. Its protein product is CATKSGDRNEQFF.

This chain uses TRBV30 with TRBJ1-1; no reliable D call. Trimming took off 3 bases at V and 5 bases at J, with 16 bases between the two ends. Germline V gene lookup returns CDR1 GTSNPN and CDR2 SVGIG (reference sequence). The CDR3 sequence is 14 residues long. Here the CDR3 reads CAWSAPGRGTEAFF. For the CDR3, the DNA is TGTGCCTGGAGCGCTCCGGGCCGAGGGACTGAAGCTTTCTTT.

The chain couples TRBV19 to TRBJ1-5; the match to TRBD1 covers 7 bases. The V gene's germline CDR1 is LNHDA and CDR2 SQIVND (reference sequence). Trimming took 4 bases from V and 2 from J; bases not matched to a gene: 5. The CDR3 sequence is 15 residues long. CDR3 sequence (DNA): TGTGCCAGTAGTAGCGGACAGGAGCGCAATCAGCCCCAGCATTTT. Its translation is CASSSGQERNQPQHF. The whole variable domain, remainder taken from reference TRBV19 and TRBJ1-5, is DGGITQSPKYLFRKEGQNVTLSCEQNLNHDAMYWYRQDPGQGLRLIYYSQIVNDFQKGDIAEGYSVSREKKESFPLTVTSAQKNPTAFYLCASSSGQERNQPQHFGDGTRLSIL.